The 20 T cell receptor beta chains reported below all come from one sample, sequenced in a study of PD-1 blockade in classical Hodgkin lymphoma. The data were produced by immunoSEQ multiplex PCR, yet TCRdb's version contains in-frame clones alone and is incomplete. The sample carries under 100,000 clones, around 80% recorded once. All the patients suffered relapse after autologous stem cell transplantation, and brentuximab vedotin exposure differed. The material was peripheral blood mononuclear cells (PBMCs), obtained at baseline. The receptors stem from a human donor with classical Hodgkin lymphoma.

The J gene is TRBJ2-1, the V gene TRBV2; 7 positions agree with TRBD2. In germline, CDR1 is SNHLY, CDR2 FYNNEI. This CDR3 is 16 amino acids long. The V and J ends lost 2 bases and 3 bases, in that order; junction bases with no gene match: 7. CDR3 bases: TGTGCCAGCAGTGAATTGGCTAGCGGTTACTACAATGAGCAGTTCTTC. Residues: CASSELASGYYNEQFF.

The rearrangement joins TRBV7-2 to TRBJ2-1; 8 bases line up with TRBD2. V shed 4 bases, J shed 9 bases, and the junction held 8 bases outside the gene matches. The CDR3 extends over 14 amino acids. Germline V gene lookup returns CDR1 SGHTA and CDR2 FQGNSA. The CDR3 region has the DNA TGTGCCAGCAGCTCCCAGGGGCGGGGGGTTGAGCAGTTCTTC. It codes for CASSSQGRGVEQFF.

The rearrangement links TRBV29-1 to TRBJ2-7; TRBD2 matches 12 bases. The CDR3 length is 13 residues. V was clipped by 4 bases and J by 6 bases; unmatched bases: 4. Germline V lookup: CDR1 SQVTM, CDR2 ANQGSEA. In DNA form, the CDR3 reads TGCAGCGTTGTGACTAGCGGGAGACTCGAGCAGTACTTC. Protein sequence: CSVVTSGRLEQYF.

The chain uses TRBV7-6 and TRBJ2-7; 8 bases are a match to TRBD1. V was clipped by 5 bases and J by 2 bases; unmatched bases: 8. CDR3 length equals 15 residues. Germline V gene lookup returns CDR1 SGHVS and CDR2 FNYEAQ. The CDR3 coding sequence is TGTGCCAGCAGCGACCGGACAGGGCTAACCTACGAGCAGTACTTC. Amino acid sequence: CASSDRTGLTYEQYF.

This clone was observed a handful of times. The gene calls are TRBV11-2 and TRBJ1-4, with unresolved D. CDR3 length equals 16 residues. Germline-derived CDR1 and CDR2 are SGHAT and FQNNGV. Between the trimmed V and J ends, which lost 3 bases and 6 bases, there was a span of 17 bases. CDR3 residues: CASSLRAQSRDEKLFF. The DNA of the CDR3 is TGTGCCAGCAGCTTGAGGGCGCAAAGTCGGGATGAAAAACTGTTTTTT.

In DNA form, the CDR3 reads TGTGCCAGTAGTATGGGGGCGGCTAGCACAGATACGCAGTATTTT. Its protein is CASSMGAASTDTQYF. V and J are TRBV19 and TRBJ2-3; D is possibly TRBD1 (6 bases). This CDR3 has 15 amino acids. Per the germline V gene, CDR1 is LNHDA and CDR2 is SQIVND (reference sequence). The germline V and J ends were trimmed by 3 bases and 0 bases, with 10 bases remaining between them.

The chain has TRBV28 and TRBJ2-3; no clear D gene. The CDR3 is 12 amino acids. Germline V gene sequence: CDR1 MDHEN, CDR2 SYDVKM. V dropped 3 bases and J dropped 7 bases, with 8 bases sitting between them. The CDR3 reads CASSFRRNTQYF. In nucleotides, the CDR3 is TGTGCCAGCAGTTTCCGCAGAAATACGCAGTATTTT.

The chain recombines TRBV7-8 with TRBJ2-3; D is unresolved. With 1 base removed from V and 0 bases from J, the gap between germline ends came to 5 bases. Germline V gene lookup returns CDR1 SGHVS and CDR2 FQNEAQ. CDR3 size: 14 residues. In DNA, the CDR3 is TGTGCCAGCAGCTTAGTTGTTAGCACAGATACGCAGTATTTT. Translating gives CASSLVVSTDTQYF.

The chain joins TRBV18 to TRBJ2-3, with 11 bases that match TRBD2. Unmatched junction bases numbered 2, after V lost 5 bases and J lost 1 base. The CDR3 runs 15 residues. CDR1 is KGHSH and CDR2 is LQKENI in the germline V gene. Here the CDR3 reads CASSGGLAGTDTQYF. In DNA form, the CDR3 reads TGTGCCAGCTCAGGGGGACTAGCGGGCACAGATACGCAGTATTTT.

The chain joins TRBV7-9 to TRBJ2-2; D possibly corresponds to TRBD2 (6 bases). In germline, CDR1 is SEHNR, CDR2 FQNEAQ (reference sequence). The CDR3 has 18 amino acids. V was shortened by 5 bases and J by 2 bases, with 21 bases between the two germline ends. The CDR3 region has the DNA TGTGCCAGCAGCGGACGACACTTCGAACTAGCAAACACCGGGGAGCTGTTTTTT. As protein: CASSGRHFELANTGELFF.

V is TRBV6-6 and J is TRBJ2-3; 8 bases map to TRBD2. V shed 10 bases and J 0 bases; nucleotides not matched to a gene: 6. Germline V gene data show CDR1 as MNHNY and CDR2 as SVGAGI (reference sequence). The CDR3 sequence is 14 residues long. The CDR3 DNA reads TGTGCCATATTCGGGAGGGCTAGCACAGATACGCAGTATTTT. Translation: CAIFGRASTDTQYF.

The chain links TRBV25-1 to TRBJ2-7; no reliable D call. The CDR3 sequence is 11 residues long. The germline V gene encodes CDR1 MGHDK and CDR2 SYGVNS. Trimming removed 6 bases from V and 5 bases from J, with 8 bases in between. The CDR3 protein is CASRSPNEQYF. Here the CDR3 DNA reads TGTGCCAGCAGGTCCCCGAACGAGCAGTACTTC.

The chain employs TRBV7-2 and TRBJ2-4; maybe TRBD2 (6 bases). With 3 bases removed from V and 2 bases from J, the gap between germline ends came to 11 bases. CDR1 is SGHTA and CDR2 is FQGNSA in the germline V gene. The CDR3 consists of 15 residues. The CDR3 sequence is CASSFQGGSKNIQYF. The DNA for the CDR3 is TGTGCCAGCAGCTTTCAGGGAGGATCCAAAAACATTCAGTACTTC. The whole variable domain, filled in from reference TRBV7-2 and TRBJ2-4, reads GAGVSQSPSNKVTEKGKDVELRCDPISGHTALYWYRQSLGQGLEFLIYFQGNSAPDKSGLPSDRFSAERTGGSVSTLTIQRTQQEDSAVYLCASSFQGGSKNIQYFGAGTRLSVL.

This sequence joins TRBV4-1 and TRBJ2-1, with TRBD2 identical over 9 bases. Germline V gene lookup returns CDR1 MGHRA and CDR2 YSYEKL. V gave up 2 bases and J gave up 4 bases; unmatched junction bases: 12. This CDR3 contains 18 residues. CDR3: CASSQFQVGLAGYNEQFF. DNA for the CDR3: TGCGCCAGCAGCCAATTCCAAGTTGGGCTAGCGGGATACAATGAGCAGTTCTTC.

The chain joins TRBV6-1 to TRBJ2-2; D remains unclear. CDR3 size: 13 residues. Germline V lookup: CDR1 MNHNS, CDR2 SASEGT. V dropped 4 bases and J dropped 4 bases, with 7 bases sitting between them. Written as DNA, the CDR3 is TGTGCCAGCAGTGTAACAACCACCGGGGAGCTGTTTTTT. Residues: CASSVTTTGELFF.

The chain is built from TRBV2 and TRBJ2-7; possibly TRBD1 or TRBD2 for D (5 bases each). In germline, CDR1 is SNHLY, CDR2 FYNNEI. There are 16 residues in the CDR3. V lost 4 bases, J lost 5 bases, and 21 bases lay in between. The CDR3 protein is CASSGSRDRLGDEQYF. The CDR3 bases are TGTGCCAGCAGTGGCTCAAGGGACCGCCTCGGAGACGAGCAGTACTTC.

This clone was counted between two and nine times. V gene TRBV19 combines with J gene TRBJ1-3, with unresolved D. Germline V gene sequence: CDR1 LNHDA, CDR2 SQIVND (reference sequence). Trimming removed 9 bases from V and 4 bases from J, with 13 bases in between. The length of the CDR3 is 13 residues. In DNA, the CDR3 is TGTGCCAGCCCCGGGCCGCTAGGAAACACCATATATTTT. Protein: CASPGPLGNTIYF.

The genes are TRBV6-1 and TRBJ2-7; a weak D match, TRBD1 (6 bases). The CDR3 length is 16 residues. V was clipped by 4 bases and J by 2 bases, with 18 bases between them. Germline V CDR1 and CDR2: MNHNS, SASEGT. The CDR3 region has the DNA TGTGCCAGCAGTGGGGGAACAGGGTCCACCACCTACGAGCAGTACTTC. It translates to CASSGGTGSTTYEQYF.

V and J are TRBV5-1 and TRBJ2-7; 10 bases are shared with TRBD2. The CDR3 contains 19 residues. Germline CDR1 reads SGHRS; CDR2 reads YFSETQ. Trimming took 4 bases from V and 0 from J; bases not matched to a gene: 16. The DNA for the CDR3 is TGCGCCAGCAGCCACACGACTAGCGGGCTTATTCGGAGCTCCTACGAGCAGTACTTC. Translated: CASSHTTSGLIRSSYEQYF.

The chain is built from TRBV15 and TRBJ2-7; D might be TRBD1 (6 bases). Trimming removed 0 bases at V and 2 bases at J, with 11 bases between. This CDR3 is built from 15 residues. CDR1 and CDR2 from the germline V gene are LNHNV and YYDKDF (reference sequence). CDR3 nucleotides: TGTGCCACCAGCAGAGATGGCAGGGGACCCTACGAGCAGTACTTC. Translation gives CATSRDGRGPYEQYF.